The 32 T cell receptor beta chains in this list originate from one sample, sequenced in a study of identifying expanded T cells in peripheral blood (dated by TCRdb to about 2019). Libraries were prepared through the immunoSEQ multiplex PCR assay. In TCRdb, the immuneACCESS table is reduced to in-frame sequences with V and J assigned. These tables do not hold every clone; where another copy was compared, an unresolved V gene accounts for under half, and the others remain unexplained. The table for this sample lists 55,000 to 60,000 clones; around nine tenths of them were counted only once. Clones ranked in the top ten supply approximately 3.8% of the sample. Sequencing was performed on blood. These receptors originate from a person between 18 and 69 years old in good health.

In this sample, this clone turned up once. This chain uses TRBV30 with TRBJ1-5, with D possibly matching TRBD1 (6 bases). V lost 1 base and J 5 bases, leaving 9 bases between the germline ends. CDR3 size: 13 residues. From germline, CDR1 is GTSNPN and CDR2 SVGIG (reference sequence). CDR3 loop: CAWSGGGHQPQHF. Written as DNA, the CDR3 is TGTGCCTGGAGTGGGGGGGGGCATCAGCCCCAGCATTTT. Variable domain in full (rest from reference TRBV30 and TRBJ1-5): SQTIHQWPATLVQPVGSPLSLECTVEGTSNPNLYWYRQAAGRGLQLLFYSVGIGQISSEVPQNLSASRPQDRQFILSSKKLLLSDSGFYLCAWSGGGHQPQHFGDGTRLSIL.

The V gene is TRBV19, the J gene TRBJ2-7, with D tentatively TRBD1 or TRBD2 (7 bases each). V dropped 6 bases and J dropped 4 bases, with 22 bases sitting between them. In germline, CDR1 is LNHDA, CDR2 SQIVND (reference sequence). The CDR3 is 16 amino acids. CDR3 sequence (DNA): TGTGCCAGTAGAAAGGGGGGGCCGGGACAGAATTACGAGCAGTACTTC. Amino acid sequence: CASRKGGPGQNYEQYF.

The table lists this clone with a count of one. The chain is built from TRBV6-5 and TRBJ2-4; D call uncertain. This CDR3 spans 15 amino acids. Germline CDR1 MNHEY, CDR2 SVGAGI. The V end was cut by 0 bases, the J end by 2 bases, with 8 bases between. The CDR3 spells CASSYSGRTKNIQYF. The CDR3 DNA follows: TGTGCCAGCAGTTACTCTGGAAGAACCAAAAACATTCAGTACTTC.

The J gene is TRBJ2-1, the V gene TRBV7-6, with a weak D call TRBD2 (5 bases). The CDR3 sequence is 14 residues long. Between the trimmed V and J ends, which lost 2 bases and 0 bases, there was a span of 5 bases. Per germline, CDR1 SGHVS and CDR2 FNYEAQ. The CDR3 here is CASSLLASYNEQFF. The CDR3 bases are TGTGCCAGCAGCTTACTAGCCTCCTACAATGAGCAGTTCTTC.

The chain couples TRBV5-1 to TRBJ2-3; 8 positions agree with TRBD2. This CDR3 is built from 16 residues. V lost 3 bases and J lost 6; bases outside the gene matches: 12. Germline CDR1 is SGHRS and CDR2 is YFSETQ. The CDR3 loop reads CASSWAASGYSDTQYF. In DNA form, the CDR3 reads TGCGCCAGCAGCTGGGCGGCTAGCGGGTACTCCGATACGCAGTATTTT. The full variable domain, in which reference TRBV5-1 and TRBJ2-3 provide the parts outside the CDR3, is KAGVTQTPRYLIKTRGQQVTLSCSPISGHRSVSWYQQTPGQGLQFLFEYFSETQRNKGNFPGRFSGRQFSNSRSEMNVSTLELGDSALYLCASSWAASGYSDTQYFGPGTRLTVL.

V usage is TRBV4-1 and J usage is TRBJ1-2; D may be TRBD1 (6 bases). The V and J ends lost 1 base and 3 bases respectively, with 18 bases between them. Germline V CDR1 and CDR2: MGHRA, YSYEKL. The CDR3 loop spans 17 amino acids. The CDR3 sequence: CASSQGWTDNKDYGYTF. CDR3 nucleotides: TGCGCCAGCAGCCAAGGGTGGACAGATAATAAAGACTATGGCTACACCTTC.

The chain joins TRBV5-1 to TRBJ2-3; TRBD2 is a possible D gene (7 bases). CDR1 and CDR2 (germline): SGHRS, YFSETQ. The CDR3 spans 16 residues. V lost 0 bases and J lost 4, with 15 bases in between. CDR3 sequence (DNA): TGCGCCAGCAGCTTGGAGGGGCGGGGGCAGCCAGATACGCAGTATTTT. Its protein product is CASSLEGRGQPDTQYF.

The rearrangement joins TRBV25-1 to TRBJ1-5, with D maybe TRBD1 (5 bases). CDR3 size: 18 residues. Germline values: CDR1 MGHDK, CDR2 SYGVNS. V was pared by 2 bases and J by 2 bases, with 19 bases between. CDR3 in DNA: TGTGCCAGCAGTGAAGACCCCAGGGCCCGGGATGGCAATCAGCCCCAGCATTTT. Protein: CASSEDPRARDGNQPQHF.

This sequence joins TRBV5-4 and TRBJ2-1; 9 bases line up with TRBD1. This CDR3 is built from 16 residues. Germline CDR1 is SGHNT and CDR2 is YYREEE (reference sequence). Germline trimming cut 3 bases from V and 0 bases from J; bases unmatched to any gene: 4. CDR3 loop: CASSSRQGDSYNEQFF. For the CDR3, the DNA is TGTGCCAGCAGCTCCAGACAGGGGGACTCCTACAATGAGCAGTTCTTC.

The CDR3 nucleotides read TGCGCCAGCAGCCCCCTAACAGGGGAGGATCAGCCCCAGCATTTT. This translates into CASSPLTGEDQPQHF. This sequence joins TRBV5-1 and TRBJ1-5; 7 bases align to TRBD1. J lost 5 bases, V lost 4 bases, and 9 bases had no gene match. CDR3 length: 15 residues. Looked up from germline, CDR1 is SGHRS and CDR2 is YFSETQ.

For the CDR3, the DNA is TGTGCCAGCAGTTTCAGGCGGGGGGACAATGAGCAGTTCTTC. Amino acids: CASSFRRGDNEQFF. The chain joins TRBV28 to TRBJ2-1; 8 bases align to TRBD2. Trimming cost V 3 bases and J 5 bases; bases outside gene matches: 3. CDR3 length equals 14 residues. Germline values: CDR1 MDHEN, CDR2 SYDVKM.

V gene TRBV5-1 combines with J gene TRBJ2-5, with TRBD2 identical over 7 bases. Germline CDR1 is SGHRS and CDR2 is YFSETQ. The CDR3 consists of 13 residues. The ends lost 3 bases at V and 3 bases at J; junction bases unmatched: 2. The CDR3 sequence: CASSWLAEETQYF. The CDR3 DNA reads TGCGCCAGCAGCTGGCTAGCGGAAGAGACCCAGTACTTC.

For the CDR3, the DNA is TGTGCCATCAGTGAGTTGCGGGACAGCCCCGAGCAGTACTTC. Protein sequence: CAISELRDSPEQYF. The rearrangement joins TRBV10-3 to TRBJ2-7, with D possibly being TRBD1 (7 bases). This CDR3 is built from 14 residues. The germline V gene encodes CDR1 ENHRY and CDR2 SYGVKD. The V end was cut by 1 base, the J end by 6 bases, with 13 bases between.

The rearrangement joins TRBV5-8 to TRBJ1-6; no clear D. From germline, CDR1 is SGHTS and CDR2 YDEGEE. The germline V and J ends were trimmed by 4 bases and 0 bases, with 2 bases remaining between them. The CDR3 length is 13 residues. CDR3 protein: CASSNSYNSPLHF. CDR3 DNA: TGTGCCAGCAGCAACTCCTATAATTCACCCCTCCACTTT.

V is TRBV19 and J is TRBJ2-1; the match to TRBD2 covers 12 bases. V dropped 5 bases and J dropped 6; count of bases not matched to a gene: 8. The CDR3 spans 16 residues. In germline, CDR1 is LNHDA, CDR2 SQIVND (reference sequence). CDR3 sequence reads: CASSPYASGRGNEQFF. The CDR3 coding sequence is TGTGCCAGTAGTCCGTACGCTAGCGGGAGGGGCAATGAGCAGTTCTTC.

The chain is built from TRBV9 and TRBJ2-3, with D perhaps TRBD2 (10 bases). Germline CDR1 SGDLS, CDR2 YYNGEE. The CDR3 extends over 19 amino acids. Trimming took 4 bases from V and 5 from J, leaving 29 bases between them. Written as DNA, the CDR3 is TGTGCCAGCAGCAAACGGGACAGGGCCCTAGCGGGAGTAAAAGATACGCAGTATTTT. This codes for CASSKRDRALAGVKDTQYF. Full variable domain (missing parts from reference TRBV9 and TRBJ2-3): DSGVTQTPKHLITATGQRVTLRCSPRSGDLSVYWYQQSLDQGLQFLIQYYNGEERAKGNILERFSAQQFPDLHSELNLSSLELGDSALYFCASSKRDRALAGVKDTQYFGPGTRLTVL.

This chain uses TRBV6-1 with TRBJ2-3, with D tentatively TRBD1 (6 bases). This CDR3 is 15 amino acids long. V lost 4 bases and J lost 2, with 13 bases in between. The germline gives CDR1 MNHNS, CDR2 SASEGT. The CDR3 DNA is TGTGCCAGCAGTGTGTTACAGGGCTCCACAGATACGCAGTATTTT. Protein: CASSVLQGSTDTQYF.

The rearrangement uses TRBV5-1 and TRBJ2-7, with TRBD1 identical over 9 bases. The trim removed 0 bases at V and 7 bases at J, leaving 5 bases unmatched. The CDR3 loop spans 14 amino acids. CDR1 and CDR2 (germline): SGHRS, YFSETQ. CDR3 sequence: CASSLGDRVEEQYF. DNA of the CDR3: TGCGCCAGCAGCTTGGGGGACAGGGTGGAAGAGCAGTACTTC. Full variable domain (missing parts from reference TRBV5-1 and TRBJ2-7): KAGVTQTPRYLIKTRGQQVTLSCSPISGHRSVSWYQQTPGQGLQFLFEYFSETQRNKGNFPGRFSGRQFSNSRSEMNVSTLELGDSALYLCASSLGDRVEEQYFGPGTRLTVT.

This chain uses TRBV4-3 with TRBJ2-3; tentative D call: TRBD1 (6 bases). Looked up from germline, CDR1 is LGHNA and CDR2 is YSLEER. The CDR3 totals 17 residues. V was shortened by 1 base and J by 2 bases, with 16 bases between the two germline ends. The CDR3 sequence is CASSQGLTRGPTDTQYF. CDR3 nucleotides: TGCGCCAGCAGCCAAGGCTTAACCAGGGGTCCCACAGATACGCAGTATTTT.

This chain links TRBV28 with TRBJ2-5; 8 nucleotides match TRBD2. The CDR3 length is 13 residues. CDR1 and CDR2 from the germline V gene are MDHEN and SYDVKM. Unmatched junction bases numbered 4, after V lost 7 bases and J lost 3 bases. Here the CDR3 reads CASISGGEETQYF. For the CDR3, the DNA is TGTGCCAGCATCTCGGGGGGGGAAGAGACCCAGTACTTC.

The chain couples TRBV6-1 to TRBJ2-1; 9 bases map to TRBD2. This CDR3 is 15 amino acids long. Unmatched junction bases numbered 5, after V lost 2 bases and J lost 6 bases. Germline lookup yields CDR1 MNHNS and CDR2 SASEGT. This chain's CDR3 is CASSEYSGSANEQFF. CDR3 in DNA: TGTGCCAGCAGTGAATATAGCGGGAGCGCCAATGAGCAGTTCTTC.

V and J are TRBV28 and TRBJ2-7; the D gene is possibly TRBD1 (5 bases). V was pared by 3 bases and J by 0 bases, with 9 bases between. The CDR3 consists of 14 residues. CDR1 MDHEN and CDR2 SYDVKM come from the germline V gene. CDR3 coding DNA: TGTGCCAGCAGTTTTAGTAGGGGCTCCTACGAGCAGTACTTC. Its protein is CASSFSRGSYEQYF. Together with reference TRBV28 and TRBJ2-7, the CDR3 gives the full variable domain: DVKVTQSSRYLVKRTGEKVFLECVQDMDHENMFWYRQDPGLGLRLIYFSYDVKMKEKGDIPEGYSVSREKKERFSLILESASTNQTSMYLCASSFSRGSYEQYFGPGTRLTVT.

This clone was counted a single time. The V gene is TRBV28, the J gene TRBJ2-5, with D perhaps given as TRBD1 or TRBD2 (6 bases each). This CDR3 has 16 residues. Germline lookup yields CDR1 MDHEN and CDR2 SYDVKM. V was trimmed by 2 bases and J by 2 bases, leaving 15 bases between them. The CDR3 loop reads CASSLSGGGIQETQYF. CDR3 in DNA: TGTGCCAGCAGTTTAAGTGGGGGCGGGATACAAGAGACCCAGTACTTC.

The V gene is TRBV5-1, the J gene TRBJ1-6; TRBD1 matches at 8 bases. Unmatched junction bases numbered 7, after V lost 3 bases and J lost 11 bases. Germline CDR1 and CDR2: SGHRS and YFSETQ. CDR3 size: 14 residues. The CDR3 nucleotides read TGCGCCAGCAGCTCCGACAGGGGTGAGACACCCCTCCACTTT. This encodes CASSSDRGETPLHF. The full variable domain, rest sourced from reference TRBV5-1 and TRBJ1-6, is KAGVTQTPRYLIKTRGQQVTLSCSPISGHRSVSWYQQTPGQGLQFLFEYFSETQRNKGNFPGRFSGRQFSNSRSEMNVSTLELGDSALYLCASSSDRGETPLHFGNGTRLTVT.

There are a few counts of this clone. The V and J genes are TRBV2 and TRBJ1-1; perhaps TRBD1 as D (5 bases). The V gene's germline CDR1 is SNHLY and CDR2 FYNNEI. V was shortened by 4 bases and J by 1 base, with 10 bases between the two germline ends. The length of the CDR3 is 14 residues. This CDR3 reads CASSALRGNTEAFF. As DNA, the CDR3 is TGTGCCAGCAGTGCGTTAAGGGGGAACACTGAAGCTTTCTTT.

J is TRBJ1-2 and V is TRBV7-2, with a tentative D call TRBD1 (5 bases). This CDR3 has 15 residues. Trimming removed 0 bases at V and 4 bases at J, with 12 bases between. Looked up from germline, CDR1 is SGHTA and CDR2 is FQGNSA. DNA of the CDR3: TGTGCCAGCAGCTTAGCAGGGGAGCCCATCTATGGCTACACCTTC. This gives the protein CASSLAGEPIYGYTF.

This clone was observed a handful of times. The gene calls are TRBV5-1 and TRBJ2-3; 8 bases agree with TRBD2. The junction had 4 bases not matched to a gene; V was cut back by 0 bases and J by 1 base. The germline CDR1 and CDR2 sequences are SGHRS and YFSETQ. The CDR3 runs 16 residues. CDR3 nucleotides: TGCGCCAGCAGCTTGGGGCCGACTAGCGGCACAGATACGCAGTATTTT. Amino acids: CASSLGPTSGTDTQYF.

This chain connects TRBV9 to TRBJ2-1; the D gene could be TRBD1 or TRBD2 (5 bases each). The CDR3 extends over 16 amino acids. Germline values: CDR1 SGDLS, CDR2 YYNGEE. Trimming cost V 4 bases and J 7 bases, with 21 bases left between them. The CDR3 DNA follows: TGTGCCAGCAGCTCAACAACCTTGGGGGAGTATAATGAGCAGTTCTTC. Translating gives CASSSTTLGEYNEQFF.

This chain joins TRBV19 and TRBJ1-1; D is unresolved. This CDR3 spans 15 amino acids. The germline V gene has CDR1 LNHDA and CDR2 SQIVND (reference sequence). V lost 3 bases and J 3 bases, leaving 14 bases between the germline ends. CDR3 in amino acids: CASSIRGRLYTEAFF. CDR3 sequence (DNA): TGTGCCAGTAGTATCAGAGGACGTCTCTACACTGAAGCTTTCTTT.

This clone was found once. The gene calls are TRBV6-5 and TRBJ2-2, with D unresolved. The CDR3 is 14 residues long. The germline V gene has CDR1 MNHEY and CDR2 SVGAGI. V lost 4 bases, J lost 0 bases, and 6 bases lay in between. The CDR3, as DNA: TGTGCCAGCAGTTCAGACGCGAACACCGGGGAGCTGTTTTTT. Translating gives CASSSDANTGELFF.

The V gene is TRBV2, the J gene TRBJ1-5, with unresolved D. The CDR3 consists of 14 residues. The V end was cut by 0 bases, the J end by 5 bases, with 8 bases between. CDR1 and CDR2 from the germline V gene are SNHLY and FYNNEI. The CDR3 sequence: CASSEARNYQPQHF. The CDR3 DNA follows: TGTGCCAGCAGTGAAGCTAGGAACTATCAGCCCCAGCATTTT.

In DNA, the CDR3 is TGCGCCAGCAGCTTGTCTCAGGGCAAGGACAATGAGCAGTTCTTC. It encodes CASSLSQGKDNEQFF. The chain joins TRBV5-1 to TRBJ2-1, with D perhaps TRBD1 (5 bases). The CDR3 consists of 15 residues. Between the trimmed V and J ends, which lost 1 base and 5 bases, there was a span of 13 bases. Germline-derived CDR1 and CDR2 are SGHRS and YFSETQ.